The 20 T cell receptor beta chains below were found in one sample sequenced in a study of blood T cell repertoires in COVID-19. Here immunoSEQ multiplex PCR was the method, and the copy in TCRdb shows in-frame clones only, minus some. The table shows fewer than 30,000 clones, with 81% occurring only once. Sequenced input: peripheral blood. The receptors were sampled from a man aged 45-65 years with active or convalescent COVID-19.

The V gene is TRBV7-2, the J gene TRBJ1-3; no definite D call. V was clipped by 3 bases and J by 2 bases, with 2 bases between them. The germline gives CDR1 SGHTA, CDR2 FQGNSA. The CDR3 sequence is 12 residues long. The CDR3 protein is CASSFTGNTIYF. CDR3 DNA: TGTGCCAGCAGCTTTACTGGAAACACCATATATTTT.

The V call is TRBV5-1, the J call TRBJ2-7; the D gene is possibly TRBD1 (5 bases). This CDR3 comprises 15 residues. The germline gives CDR1 SGHRS, CDR2 YFSETQ. Trimming took off 3 bases at V and 2 bases at J, with 15 bases between the two ends. CDR3 sequence: CASSWTASDTYEQYF. As DNA, the CDR3 is TGCGCCAGCAGCTGGACCGCATCGGACACCTACGAGCAGTACTTC.

The rearrangement joins TRBV5-4 to TRBJ1-6; D remains ambiguous. The germline V gene encodes CDR1 SGHNT and CDR2 YYREEE (reference sequence). This CDR3 has 14 amino acids. Trimming stripped 2 bases from V and 14 bases from J, with 17 bases between. CDR3 nucleotides: TGTGCCAGCAGCTTATGGAGATTTCATGAAACCCTCCACTTT. Its protein is CASSLWRFHETLHF.

This chain links TRBV7-6 with TRBJ2-7, with D tentatively TRBD1 (7 bases). Trimming shortened V by 5 bases and J by 3 bases, and 20 bases separated the two germline ends. The CDR3 loop spans 16 amino acids. The germline V gene has CDR1 SGHVS and CDR2 FNYEAQ. The CDR3 protein is CASSTYRGLNFYEQYF. Here the CDR3 DNA reads TGTGCCAGCAGCACGTACAGGGGACTGAATTTCTACGAGCAGTACTTC.

The V call is TRBV2, the J call TRBJ1-6; 9 bases are shared with TRBD1. V dropped 6 bases and J dropped 6; count of bases not matched to a gene: 6. Germline V gives CDR1 SNHLY, CDR2 FYNNEI. The CDR3 loop spans 15 amino acids. The CDR3 DNA reads as TGTGCCAGCAGGGGGACAGGGATCGGTAATTCACCCCTCCACTTT. Protein sequence: CASRGTGIGNSPLHF.

The chain carries TRBV5-1 and TRBJ1-2, with 10 bases that match TRBD1. The CDR3 loop spans 14 amino acids. Germline V gene data show CDR1 as SGHRS and CDR2 as YFSETQ. The trim removed 2 bases at V and 6 bases at J, leaving 4 bases unmatched. For the CDR3, the DNA is TGCGCCAGCAGCTTCGGACAGGGGGTAGATGGCTACACCTTC. This translates into CASSFGQGVDGYTF.

The chain recombines TRBV27 with TRBJ2-7; tentatively, D is TRBD2 (6 bases). V lost 5 bases and J 1 base, leaving 12 bases between the germline ends. The CDR3 length is 14 residues. Germline V CDR1 and CDR2: MNHEY, SMNVEV (reference sequence). CDR3 protein: CASSEGRLSYEQYF. CDR3 DNA: TGTGCCAGCAGTGAAGGGAGGCTATCCTACGAGCAGTACTTC.

The chain is built from TRBV3-1 (or the pseudogene TRBV3-2) and TRBJ2-2, with 13 bases that match TRBD2. With V trimmed by 1 base and J by 6 bases, 5 bases remained unmatched. In germline, CDR1 is LGHDT, CDR2 YNNKEL (reference sequence). This CDR3 region has 17 residues. CDR3 in amino acids: CASSQGGLAGEAGELFF. CDR3 DNA sequence: TGTGCCAGCAGCCAAGGAGGACTAGCGGGAGAAGCCGGGGAGCTGTTTTTT.

The rearrangement joins TRBV7-9 to TRBJ2-1; the D gene is possibly TRBD1 (5 bases). Looked up from germline, CDR1 is SEHNR and CDR2 is FQNEAQ (reference sequence). There are 17 residues in the CDR3. The V gene lost 5 bases and the J gene lost 0 bases, with 17 bases spanning the gap. The CDR3 DNA sequence: TGTGCCAGCAGCCCACCCACGACAGCGCGCTCCTACAATGAGCAGTTCTTC. Translated: CASSPPTTARSYNEQFF.

The chain links TRBV27 to TRBJ2-7; 9 bases are shared with TRBD2. The ends lost 4 bases at V and 0 bases at J; junction bases unmatched: 4. The CDR3 has 15 residues. CDR1 MNHEY and CDR2 SMNVEV come from the germline V gene (reference sequence). CDR3 protein: CASSYSGRSSYEQYF. CDR3 DNA sequence: TGTGCCAGCAGTTACAGCGGGAGGAGCTCCTACGAGCAGTACTTC.

The CDR3 region has the DNA TGCAGCGTTGCTAGGTACGACACCGGGGAGCTGTTTTTT. It specifies CSVARYDTGELFF. The chain is built from TRBV29-1 and TRBJ2-2; D is uncertain. The CDR3 is 13 amino acids. Between the trimmed V and J ends, which lost 4 bases and 3 bases, there was a span of 9 bases. Germline V gene data show CDR1 as SQVTM and CDR2 as ANQGSEA.

The chain recombines TRBV4-1 with TRBJ1-2; D remains ambiguous. CDR3 length equals 14 residues. Germline CDR1 reads MGHRA; CDR2 reads YSYEKL. Trimming removed 0 bases from V and 8 bases from J, with 13 bases in between. CDR3: CASSQETNNYGYTF. The CDR3, as DNA: TGCGCCAGCAGCCAAGAAACCAACAATTACGGCTACACCTTC.

The V and J genes are TRBV27 and TRBJ1-5; D perhaps matches TRBD1 (5 bases). Germline-derived CDR1 and CDR2 are MNHEY and SMNVEV (reference sequence). V was shortened by 2 bases and J by 6 bases, with 11 bases between the two germline ends. The CDR3 covers 14 residues. CDR3 nucleotide sequence: TGTGCCAGCAGTTTAGGGGGGGTCAGTCAGCCCCAGCATTTT. This gives the protein CASSLGGVSQPQHF.

The chain links TRBV2 to TRBJ1-2; D might be TRBD1 (5 bases). CDR1 is SNHLY, CDR2 FYNNEI, per germline. This CDR3 has 13 amino acids. V lost 4 bases, J lost 4 bases, and 10 bases lay in between. The CDR3 nucleotides read TGTGCCAGCAGTGTCCAGGGTAGCTATGGCTACACCTTC. Its translation: CASSVQGSYGYTF.

This clone was recorded only once. CDR3 sequence reads: CASSVQGANTGELFF. DNA of the CDR3: TGTGCCAGCAGCGTACAGGGCGCGAACACCGGGGAGCTGTTTTTT. The rearrangement uses TRBV5-5 and TRBJ2-2, with a possible D match to TRBD1 (6 bases). V gave up 4 bases and J gave up 0 bases, with 10 bases separating them. The CDR3 spans 15 residues. CDR1 SGHKS and CDR2 YYEKEE come from the germline V gene (reference sequence).

This chain uses TRBV30 with TRBJ1-5, with a tentative D call TRBD1 (6 bases). The V end was cut by 2 bases, the J end by 7 bases, with 18 bases between. Germline-derived CDR1 and CDR2 are GTSNPN and SVGIG (reference sequence). The CDR3 spans 15 residues. The DNA of the CDR3 is TGTGCCTGGAGTCCAACCGGCAGGGGTCGGCAGCCCCAGCATTTT. This translates into CAWSPTGRGRQPQHF.

This clone was detected once. The J gene is TRBJ1-2, the V gene TRBV5-1; 11 bases map to TRBD1. CDR3 length: 16 amino acids. Germline CDR1 SGHRS, CDR2 YFSETQ. The ends lost 4 bases at V and 5 bases at J; junction bases unmatched: 10. This CDR3 reads CASSPEPGQGVYGYTF. The CDR3 nucleotides read TGCGCCAGCAGCCCAGAACCGGGACAGGGGGTTTATGGCTACACCTTC.

V and J are TRBV7-9 and TRBJ2-2, with 10 bases aligning to TRBD1. CDR1 is SEHNR and CDR2 is FQNEAQ in the germline V gene (reference sequence). With 2 bases clipped from V and 5 bases from J, the junction kept 11 bases outside the gene matches. There are 18 residues in the CDR3. Written as DNA, the CDR3 is TGTGCCAGCAGCTTACCCCAACGGGACAGGGGAAATACCGGGGAGCTGTTTTTT. It specifies CASSLPQRDRGNTGELFF.

The chain combines TRBV30 with TRBJ1-2; 8 positions match TRBD1. Germline CDR1 GTSNPN, CDR2 SVGIG (reference sequence). The CDR3 is made up of 13 amino acids. The V gene end was trimmed by 3 bases and the J gene end by 2 bases; junction bases not matched to a gene: 2. The DNA for the CDR3 is TGTGCCTGGAGCCGGGACAGGAACTATGGCTACACCTTC. Encoded protein: CAWSRDRNYGYTF.

The chain has TRBV18 and TRBJ2-1, with 10 bases fitting TRBD2. Losses at the gene ends were 6 bases for V and 2 bases for J; bases not matched to a gene: 4. Germline-derived CDR1 and CDR2 are KGHSH and LQKENI. This CDR3 comprises 15 residues. The CDR3 is CASSFSGGAYNEQFF. DNA of the CDR3: TGTGCCAGCTCGTTCAGCGGGGGGGCCTACAATGAGCAGTTCTTC.